This T cell receptor beta chain appears in the sequencing data of a study of blood T cell repertoires in COVID-19. In the study overall: COVID-19 samples, acute and convalescent, were from the United States, Italy and Spain. In each case, the material was cDNA or gDNA derived from T cells, B-cell-depleted T cells, or PBMCs.

J lost 5 bases, V lost 4 bases, and 9 bases had no gene match. CDR1 is SGHNT and CDR2 is YYREEE in the germline V gene (reference sequence). The CDR3 runs 15 residues. Authors' data handling: The authors estimated nucleated cell counts from reference gene primer amplification. The table came from immunoSEQ multiplex PCR; TCRdb's copy has only in-frame clones and leaves some out. The DNA gave D and trimming, while V, J and clone size come from that table. The sample contains 24,000 or so clones, 80% to 90% of which appear only once. Material: peripheral blood. The receptor's source is a woman older than 75 with acute or convalescent COVID-19. V and J are TRBV5-4 and TRBJ1-1; 9 bases are shared with TRBD1. The CDR3, as DNA: TGTGCCAGCAGCCTGGGGACAGGGTGGGGGACTGAAGCTTTCTTT. As protein: CASSLGTGWGTEAFF.